This T cell receptor (beta chain) was sequenced during a study of lymphopenia after photon versus proton radiotherapy. Overall study findings and caveats: Oligoclonal CD8+ Temra expansion after nadir drove photon patients' diversity drop. Proton therapy kept repertoires fairly stable, unlike photons, which gained effector/memory cells.

Worth noting for this clone: Its antigen is still unknown.

The protocol was immunoSEQ multiplex PCR, while the TCRdb copy is restricted to in-frame clones and leaves out a portion. The sample includes approximately 62,000 clones, 84% of them seen just once. Sequenced here: peripheral blood, sampled from a patient treated with proton-based radiotherapy. The TCR was taken from a man aged 55 to 70 with pancreatic cancer.

Here the CDR3 DNA reads TGTGCCAGCAGCGACCGTGGGAGGACGGGGGATACGCAGTATTTT. Translating it yields CASSDRGRTGDTQYF. The chain uses TRBV9 and TRBJ2-3; TRBD2 might be the D (6 bases). Trimming shortened V by 3 bases and J by 6 bases, and 17 bases separated the two germline ends. The CDR3 is 15 residues long. Germline-derived CDR1 and CDR2 are SGDLS and YYNGEE.